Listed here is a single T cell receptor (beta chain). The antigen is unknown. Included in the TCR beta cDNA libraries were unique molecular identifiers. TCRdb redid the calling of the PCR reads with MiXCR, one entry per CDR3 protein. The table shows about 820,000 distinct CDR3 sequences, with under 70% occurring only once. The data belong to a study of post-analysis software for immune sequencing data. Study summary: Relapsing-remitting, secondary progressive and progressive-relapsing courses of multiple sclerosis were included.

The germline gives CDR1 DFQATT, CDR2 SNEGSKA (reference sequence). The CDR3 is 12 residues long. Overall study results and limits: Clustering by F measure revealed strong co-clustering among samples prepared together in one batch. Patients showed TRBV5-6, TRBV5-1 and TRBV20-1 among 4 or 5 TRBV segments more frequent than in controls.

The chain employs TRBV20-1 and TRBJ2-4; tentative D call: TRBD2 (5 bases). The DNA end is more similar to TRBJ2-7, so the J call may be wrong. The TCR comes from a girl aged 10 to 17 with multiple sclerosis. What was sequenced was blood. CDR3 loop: CSARVRGYEQYF. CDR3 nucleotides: TGCAGTGCTAGAGTACGGGGCTACGAGCAGTACTTC.